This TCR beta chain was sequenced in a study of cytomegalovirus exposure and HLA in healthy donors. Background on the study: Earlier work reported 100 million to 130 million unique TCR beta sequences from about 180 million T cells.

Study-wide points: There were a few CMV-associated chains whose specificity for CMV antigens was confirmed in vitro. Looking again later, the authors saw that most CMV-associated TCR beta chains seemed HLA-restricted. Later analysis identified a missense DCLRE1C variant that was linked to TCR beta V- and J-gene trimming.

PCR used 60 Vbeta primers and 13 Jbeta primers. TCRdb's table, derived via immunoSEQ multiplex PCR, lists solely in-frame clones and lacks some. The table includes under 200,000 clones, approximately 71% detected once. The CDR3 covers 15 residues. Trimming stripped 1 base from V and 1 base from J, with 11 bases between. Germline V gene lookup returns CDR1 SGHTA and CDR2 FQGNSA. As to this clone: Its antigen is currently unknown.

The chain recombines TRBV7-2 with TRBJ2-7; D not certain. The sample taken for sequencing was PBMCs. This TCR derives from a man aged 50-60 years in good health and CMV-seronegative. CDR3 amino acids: CASSLGAAFSYEQYF. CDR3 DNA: TGTGCCAGCAGCTTAGGGGCAGCCTTTTCCTACGAGCAGTACTTC.